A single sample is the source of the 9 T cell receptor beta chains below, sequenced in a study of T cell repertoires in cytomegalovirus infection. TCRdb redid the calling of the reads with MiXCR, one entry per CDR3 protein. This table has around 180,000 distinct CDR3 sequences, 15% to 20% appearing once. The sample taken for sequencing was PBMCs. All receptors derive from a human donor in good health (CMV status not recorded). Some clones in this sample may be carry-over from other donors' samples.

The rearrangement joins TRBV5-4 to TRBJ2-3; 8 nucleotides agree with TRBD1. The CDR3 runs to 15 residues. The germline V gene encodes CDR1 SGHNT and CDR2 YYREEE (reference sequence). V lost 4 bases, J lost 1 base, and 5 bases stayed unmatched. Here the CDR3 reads CASSQPGQGTDTQYF. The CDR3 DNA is TGTGCCAGCAGCCAACCGGGACAGGGCACAGATACGCAGTATTTT. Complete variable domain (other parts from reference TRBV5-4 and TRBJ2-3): ETGVTQSPTHLIKTRGQQVTLRCSSQSGHNTVSWYQQALGQGPQFIFQYYREEENGRGNFPPRFSGLQFPNYSSELNVNALELDDSALYLCASSQPGQGTDTQYFGPGTRLTVL.

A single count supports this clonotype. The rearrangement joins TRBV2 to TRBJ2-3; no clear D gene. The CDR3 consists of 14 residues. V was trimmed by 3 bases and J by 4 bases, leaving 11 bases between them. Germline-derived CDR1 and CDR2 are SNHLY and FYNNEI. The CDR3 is CASSERLVADTQYF. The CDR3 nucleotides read TGTGCCAGCAGTGAGAGGCTGGTAGCAGATACGCAGTATTTT.

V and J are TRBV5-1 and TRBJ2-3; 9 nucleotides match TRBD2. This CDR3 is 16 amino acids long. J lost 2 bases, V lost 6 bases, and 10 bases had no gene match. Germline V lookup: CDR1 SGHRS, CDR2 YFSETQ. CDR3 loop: CASTLGASGNTDTQYF. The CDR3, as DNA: TGCGCCAGCACCCTTGGGGCTAGCGGGAACACAGATACGCAGTATTTT.

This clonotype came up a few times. The CDR3 protein is CASRRQAYGYTF. In DNA, the CDR3 is TGTGCCAGCCGACGACAGGCCTATGGCTACACCTTC. This chain connects TRBV2 to TRBJ1-2; possibly TRBD1 for D (6 bases). The CDR3 has 12 amino acids. Germline CDR1 and CDR2: SNHLY and FYNNEI. Trimming removed 8 bases at V and 4 bases at J, with 11 bases between.

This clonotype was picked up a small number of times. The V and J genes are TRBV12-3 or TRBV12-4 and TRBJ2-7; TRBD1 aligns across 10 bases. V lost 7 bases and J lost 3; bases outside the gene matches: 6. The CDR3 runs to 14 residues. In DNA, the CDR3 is TGTGCCAGCATGCCGGGACAGGGGAGCTACGAGCAGTACTTC. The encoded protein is CASMPGQGSYEQYF.

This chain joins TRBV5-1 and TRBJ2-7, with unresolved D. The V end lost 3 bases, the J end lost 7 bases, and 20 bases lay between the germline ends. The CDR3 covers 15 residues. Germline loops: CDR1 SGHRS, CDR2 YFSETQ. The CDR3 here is CASSSSPETLLEQYF. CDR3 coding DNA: TGCGCCAGCAGCTCGAGTCCCGAGACACTTTTGGAGCAGTACTTC.

The CDR3 sequence: CASSLAAGGPGEQYF. For the CDR3, the DNA is TGTGCCAGCAGTTTAGCAGCGGGAGGGCCCGGCGAGCAGTACTTC. The V and J genes are TRBV28 and TRBJ2-7; 10 bases line up with TRBD2. Germline V gene data show CDR1 as MDHEN and CDR2 as SYDVKM. This CDR3 contains 15 residues. V shed 2 bases, J shed 6 bases, and the junction held 7 bases outside the gene matches.

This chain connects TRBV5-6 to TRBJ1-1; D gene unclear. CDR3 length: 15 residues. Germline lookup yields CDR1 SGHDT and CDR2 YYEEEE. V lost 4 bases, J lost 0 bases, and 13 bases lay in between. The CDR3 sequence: CASSPATLMNTEAFF. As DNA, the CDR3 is TGTGCCAGCAGCCCCGCGACACTGATGAACACTGAAGCTTTCTTT.

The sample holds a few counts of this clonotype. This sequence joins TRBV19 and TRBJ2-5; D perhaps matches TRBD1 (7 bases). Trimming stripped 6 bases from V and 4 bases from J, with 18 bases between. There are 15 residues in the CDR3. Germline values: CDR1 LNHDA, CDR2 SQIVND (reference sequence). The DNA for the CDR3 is TGTGCCAGTAGAAGAAGACAGGGAGGTTCAGAGACCCAGTACTTC. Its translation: CASRRRQGGSETQYF.